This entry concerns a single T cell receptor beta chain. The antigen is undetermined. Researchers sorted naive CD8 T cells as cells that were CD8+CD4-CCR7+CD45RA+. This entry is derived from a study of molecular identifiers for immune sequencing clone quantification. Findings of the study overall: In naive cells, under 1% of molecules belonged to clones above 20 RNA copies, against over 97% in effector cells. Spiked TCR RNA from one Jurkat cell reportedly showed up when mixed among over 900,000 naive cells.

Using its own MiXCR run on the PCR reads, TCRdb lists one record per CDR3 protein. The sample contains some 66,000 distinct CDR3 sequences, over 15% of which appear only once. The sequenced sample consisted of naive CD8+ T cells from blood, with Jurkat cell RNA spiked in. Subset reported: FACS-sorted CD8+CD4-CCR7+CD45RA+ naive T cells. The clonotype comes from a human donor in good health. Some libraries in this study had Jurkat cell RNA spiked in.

CDR3 in DNA: TGTGCCAGCAGCGCTACCCCCCTAGCGGGAGTAACAGATACGCAGTATTTT. This encodes CASSATPLAGVTDTQYF. The chain has TRBV7-3 and TRBJ2-3; 10 nucleotides align to TRBD2. Germline CDR1 SGHTA, CDR2 FQGTGA. V trimming: 5 bases; J trimming: 3 bases; junction bases outside the gene matches: 11. CDR3 length equals 17 residues.